This T cell receptor (beta chain) was retrieved from a study of blood T cell repertoires in COVID-19. The germline CDR1 and CDR2 sequences are MNHEY and SVGAGI. Trimming took 2 bases from V and 0 from J, leaving 8 bases between them. The CDR3 length is 14 residues. Clones were read by immunoSEQ multiplex PCR, and TCRdb kept only the in-frame ones, dropping some. The sample includes about 220,000 clones, roughly 90% seen only once; the top ten take roughly 2.5%. Assignments of participants to cohorts depended upon their own reported clinical history. J is TRBJ2-7 and V is TRBV6-5; D might be TRBD1 (6 bases). The sequenced material came from PBMCs or T cells enriched from blood (not recorded which). The source of this sequence is a woman younger than 45 who had recovered from COVID-19. The CDR3 sequence: CASSYRGISYEQYF. CDR3 in DNA: TGTGCCAGCAGTTACAGGGGGATCTCCTACGAGCAGTACTTC.